This record covers a single TCR beta chain. Its antigen is unknown. CDR3 length: 15 residues. J gave up 0 bases and V 10 bases, and 9 bases lay outside the gene matches. The germline CDR1 and CDR2 sequences are SGHTA and FQGTGA. The data were taken from a study of shared clonotypes between healthy human individuals. Study as a whole: Every donor yielded three CD4 naive, three CD4 memory, two CD8 naive and one CD8 memory plate. Study-wide results and limits: Larger richness was generally estimated for naive than memory subsets.

The protocol was immunoSEQ multiplex PCR, while the TCRdb copy is restricted to in-frame clones and leaves out a portion. In the table there are around 1,000,000 clones, about 80% of which are singletons. The V and J genes are TRBV7-3 and TRBJ2-3; 8 bases map to TRBD2. Sequencing was carried out using memory CD4+ T cells from PBMCs. Regarding subset: CD45RA-negative fraction. The source is a man in his late teens or twenties in good health. Some clones in this sample may be carry-over from other donors' samples. CDR3 sequence reads: CATQIGGRSTDTQYF. CDR3 coding DNA: TGTGCCACCCAAATAGGCGGGAGGAGCACAGATACGCAGTATTTT.